A selection of T cell receptor beta chains follows, all from one sample in a study of CD8 T cells in ankylosing spondylitis. TCRdb processed the 5' RACE reads anew with MiXCR; each CDR3 protein has one entry. The table shows approximately 250,000 distinct CDR3 sequences, with 20% to 30% occurring only once. Sequencing was done on a sample of blood, either unsorted or a sorted T cell fraction (not recorded which). These receptors all stem from a male donor with ankylosing spondylitis or in good health (not recorded which). CDR3s include the opening cysteine and the closing phenylalanine or tryptophan. D genes are given only for firm matches. Clone size, where shown, is once, few, many, or a class for clones that have expanded.

size	J	V	D	DNA	CDR3
-	TRBJ2-5	TRBV6-1	-	TGTGCCAGCACGGGCGGTGGGGGCGACCAAGAGACCCAGTACTTC	CASTGGGGDQETQYF
few	TRBJ2-1	TRBV6-1	-	TGTGCCAGCAACAACCACAGGGCAGACAATGAGCAGTTCTTC	CASNNHRADNEQFF
-	TRBJ2-1	TRBV10-3	-	TGTGCCATCAGTGAACTGGATGAGCAGTTCTTC	CAISELDEQFF
many	TRBJ1-5	TRBV11-2	-	TGTGCCAGCAGCCTGAGGGACATCGGCCAGCCCCAGCATTTT	CASSLRDIGQPQHF
few	TRBJ2-5	TRBV27	-	TGTGCCAGCAGTTTATCCCCTCAAGAGACCCAGTACTTC	CASSLSPQETQYF
-	TRBJ2-3	TRBV20-1	TRBD2	TGCCTCGCCGGACTAGCGTCTGATACGCAGTATTTT	CLAGLASDTQYF
few	TRBJ2-2	TRBV10-3	-	TGTGCCATCAGTGACAGCGGGGAGCTGTTTTTT	CAISDSGELFF
-	TRBJ1-4	TRBV27	-	TGTGCCAGCAGTTTATCAGGGAAACTGTTTTTT	CASSLSGKLFF
-	TRBJ1-4	TRBV12-3/TRBV12-4	-	TGTGCCAGCAGTACTGCATGGGAAAAACTGTTTTTT	CASSTAWEKLFF
many	TRBJ2-7	TRBV7-9	TRBD1	TGTGCCAGCAGCCCAGGGACAGGGATAACCTACGAGCAGTACTTC	CASSPGTGITYEQYF
few	TRBJ2-5	TRBV5-1	-	TGCGCCAGCAGCTTGGGAGACAGAGAAGGGACCCAGTACTTC	CASSLGDREGTQYF
few	TRBJ2-3	TRBV20-1	TRBD2	TGCAGTGCTACGAGCCCTTCAAGCGGGGTGGCAGATACGCAGTATTTT	CSATSPSSGVADTQYF